The clone carrying this TCR beta chain has at least ten counts. Its specificity is not known. Among the patients, none had received any treatment before thyroid surgery. This entry is derived from a study of metastatic and nonmetastatic thyroid tumors. Across the study: The study looked at repertoires side by side in blood and in tumor or nodule tissue from malignant and benign thyroid patients. Findings and limits, study-wide: Relative to benign nodules, malignant thyroid tumors were reportedly characterized by significantly elevated TCR beta diversity in blood and tumor.

V was pared by 5 bases and J by 5 bases, with 7 bases between. Germline CDR1 and CDR2: SNHLY and FYNNEI. This CDR3 is built from 12 residues. Original processing methods: Building a distant-metastasis classifier for papillary thyroid cancer drew on CDR3 differences across clinicopathological groups. With MiXCR, TCRdb reprocessed the PCR reads. The authors' filters were not applied to this entry. The sample consists of about 92,000 clones, more than 13% of them appearing once. The V call is TRBV2, the J call TRBJ1-5; D might be TRBD1 (5 bases). The source material was blood. This receptor was obtained from a female donor with papillary thyroid cancer or a benign thyroid nodule (not recorded which). Some clones in this sample may be carry-over from other donors' samples. The CDR3 sequence is CASSPRDQPQHF. The CDR3 coding sequence is TGTGCCAGCAGTCCCAGGGATCAGCCCCAGCATTTT.